This passage covers 10 T cell receptor beta chains from one sample sequenced in a study of blood T cell repertoires in COVID-19. Produced via immunoSEQ multiplex PCR; TCRdb's table is partial and in-frame only. Altogether about 130,000 clones are present, over 75% being singletons, with the ten largest covering approximately 45%. Sequencing was done on a sample of peripheral blood. These receptors were taken from a human donor in a cohort sampled during active COVID-19.

CDR3 sequence: CASRGPGRGYNEQFF. The CDR3 region has the DNA TGTGCCAGCAGAGGGCCAGGGAGGGGATACAATGAGCAGTTCTTC. The chain is built from TRBV2 and TRBJ2-1; the match to TRBD2 covers 7 bases. This CDR3 is built from 15 residues. The V gene end was trimmed by 6 bases and the J gene end by 4 bases; junction bases not matched to a gene: 9. The germline V gene encodes CDR1 SNHLY and CDR2 FYNNEI.

This chain joins TRBV5-7 and TRBJ1-5, with a weak D call TRBD1 (5 bases). TRBV5-7 is flagged as an ORF with uncertain function. The CDR3 totals 16 residues. Trimming shortened V by 0 bases and J by 1 base, and 11 bases separated the two germline ends. This CDR3 reads CASSLVGRASNQPQHF. The CDR3 DNA sequence: TGTGCCAGCAGCTTGGTGGGCAGGGCAAGCAATCAGCCCCAGCATTTT.

The V gene is TRBV4-3, the J gene TRBJ2-1; tentatively, D is TRBD2 (5 bases). Trimming shortened V by 0 bases and J by 9 bases, and 6 bases separated the two germline ends. Germline CDR1 reads LGHNA; CDR2 reads YSLEER. This CDR3 contains 12 residues. CDR3 in amino acids: CASSQDGGEQFF. CDR3 DNA sequence: TGCGCCAGCAGCCAAGACGGAGGTGAGCAGTTCTTC.

This clone is a singleton in its sample. This chain joins TRBV7-3 and TRBJ2-1, with a weak D call TRBD2 (6 bases). CDR3 size: 14 residues. Trimming left V 2 bases short and J 1 base short, with 6 bases between. Per germline, CDR1 SGHTA and CDR2 FQGTGA. This CDR3 reads CASSLAGSYNEQFF. The CDR3 bases are TGTGCCAGCAGCTTAGCGGGGTCCTACAATGAGCAGTTCTTC.

This rearrangement joins TRBV5-6 to TRBJ1-5; no reliable D call. Germline V gene lookup returns CDR1 SGHDT and CDR2 YYEEEE. The V end was cut by 0 bases, the J end by 5 bases, with 9 bases between. CDR3 length: 14 amino acids. This CDR3 reads CASSLGGRYQPQHF. CDR3 sequence (DNA): TGTGCCAGCAGCTTGGGCGGCCGTTATCAGCCCCAGCATTTT.

The chain combines TRBV10-3 with TRBJ1-5; D may be TRBD1 (5 bases). Trimming shortened V by 2 bases and J by 1 base, and 9 bases separated the two germline ends. CDR3 length: 15 residues. The V gene's germline CDR1 is ENHRY and CDR2 SYGVKD. The CDR3 is CAISEGGGSNQPQHF. The CDR3 bases are TGTGCCATCAGTGAGGGGGGAGGGAGCAATCAGCCCCAGCATTTT.

The chain recombines TRBV15 with TRBJ2-3; TRBD1 aligns across 9 bases. The CDR3 is 16 residues long. The germline V gene encodes CDR1 LNHNV and CDR2 YYDKDF (reference sequence). V lost 5 bases and J lost 2; bases outside the gene matches: 8. The CDR3: CATSGGTGRATDTQYF. CDR3 in DNA: TGTGCCACCAGCGGGGGGACAGGGAGAGCCACAGATACGCAGTATTTT.

This clone appeared once. This chain links TRBV28 with TRBJ2-1; TRBD1 matches 8 bases. Trimming took 0 bases from V and 7 from J; bases not matched to a gene: 2. Looked up from germline, CDR1 is MDHEN and CDR2 is SYDVKM. The CDR3 is made up of 14 amino acids. Here the CDR3 reads CASSLWDRANEQFF. The CDR3 DNA reads as TGTGCCAGCAGTTTATGGGACAGGGCAAATGAGCAGTTCTTC.

The rearrangement uses TRBV30 and TRBJ1-5, with D unclear. CDR3 length: 13 amino acids. Trimming removed 5 bases from V and 3 bases from J, with 11 bases in between. Germline V gene sequence: CDR1 GTSNPN, CDR2 SVGIG (reference sequence). CDR3 nucleotides: TGTGCCTGGGGGCCAGGCTACAATCAGCCCCAGCATTTT. This translates into CAWGPGYNQPQHF.

The CDR3 region is CATSISSGTQETQYF. CDR3 nucleotides: TGTGCCACCAGCATTTCTAGCGGGACCCAAGAGACCCAGTACTTC. The chain links TRBV15 to TRBJ2-5; 9 nucleotides agree with TRBD2. V shed 4 bases and J 1 base; nucleotides not matched to a gene: 4. The CDR3 runs 15 residues. Germline V gene data show CDR1 as LNHNV and CDR2 as YYDKDF (reference sequence).